A selection of T cell receptor beta chains follows, all from one sample in a study of T cell changes during pregnancy in multiple sclerosis. Generated by immunoSEQ multiplex PCR, the TCRdb table keeps only in-frame clones and is missing some. The sample shows 35,000 to 50,000 clones, 87% of them seen only once. The material was CD4+ T cells from peripheral blood mononuclear cells, obtained after pregnancy. The receptors originated from a female donor with multiple sclerosis, enrolled in a pregnancy study. CDR3s include the opening cysteine and the closing phenylalanine or tryptophan. D genes are given only for firm matches. Only some rows state a clone size, as once, few, many or a class for expanded clones.

clone_size	v_call	d_call	j_call	cdr3_aa	cdr3_nt
NA	TRBV9	TRBD1	TRBJ1-2	CASSGDRGLGYTF	TGTGCCAGCAGCGGAGACAGGGGGCTCGGCTACACCTTC
NA	TRBV5-6	NA	TRBJ1-2	CASSLGPMEGGYTF	TGTGCCAGCAGCTTAGGGCCCATGGAGGGGGGCTACACCTTC
NA	TRBV7-3	TRBD2	TRBJ2-3	CASSSWGGGSTDTQYF	TGTGCCAGCAGCTCCTGGGGCGGGGGGAGCACAGATACGCAGTATTTT
NA	TRBV18	TRBD1	TRBJ1-2	CASSPLDREVYGYTF	TGTGCCAGCTCACCCCTGGACAGGGAAGTCTATGGCTACACCTTC
NA	TRBV21-1	NA	TRBJ1-6	CASSKGGGHGGSPLHF	TGTGCCAGCAGCAAAGGTGGGGGACACGGTGGATCACCCCTCCACTTT
NA	TRBV9	NA	TRBJ2-7	CASSPIPSLNEQYF	TGTGCCAGCAGCCCAATCCCGAGTTTGAACGAGCAGTACTTC
NA	TRBV27	NA	TRBJ1-2	CASSLRQGVRGYTF	TGTGCCAGCAGTTTAAGGCAGGGTGTAAGAGGCTACACCTTC
NA	TRBV18	NA	TRBJ1-4	CASSPHPPANEKLFF	TGTGCCAGCTCACCGCACCCGCCGGCTAATGAAAAACTGTTTTTT
once	TRBV7-3	TRBD2	TRBJ2-1	CASSLIGGGYNEQFF	TGTGCCAGCAGCTTAATTGGCGGGGGATACAATGAGCAGTTCTTC
NA	TRBV7-6	TRBD1	TRBJ2-7	CASSTTRDRVYEQYF	TGTGCCAGCAGCACCACCCGGGACAGGGTCTACGAGCAGTACTTC
NA	TRBV18	NA	TRBJ1-2	CASSPTQVGFASYGYTF	TGTGCCAGCTCACCAACACAGGTGGGGTTTGCTAGCTATGGCTACACCTTC
NA	TRBV19	NA	TRBJ1-1	CASSTRRNTEAFF	TGTGCCAGTAGCACACGGAGGAACACTGAAGCTTTCTTT